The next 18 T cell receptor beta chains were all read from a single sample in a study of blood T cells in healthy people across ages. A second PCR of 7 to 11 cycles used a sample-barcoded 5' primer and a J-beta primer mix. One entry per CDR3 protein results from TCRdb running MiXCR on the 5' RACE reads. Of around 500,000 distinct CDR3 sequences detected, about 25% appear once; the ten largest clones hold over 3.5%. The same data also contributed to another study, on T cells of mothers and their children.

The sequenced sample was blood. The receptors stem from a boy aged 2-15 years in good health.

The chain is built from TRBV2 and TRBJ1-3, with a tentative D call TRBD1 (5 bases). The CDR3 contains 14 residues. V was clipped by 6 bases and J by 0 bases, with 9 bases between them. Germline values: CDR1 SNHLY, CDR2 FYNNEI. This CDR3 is CASRGTDSGNTIYF. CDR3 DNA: TGTGCCAGCAGGGGGACCGACTCTGGAAACACCATATATTTT.

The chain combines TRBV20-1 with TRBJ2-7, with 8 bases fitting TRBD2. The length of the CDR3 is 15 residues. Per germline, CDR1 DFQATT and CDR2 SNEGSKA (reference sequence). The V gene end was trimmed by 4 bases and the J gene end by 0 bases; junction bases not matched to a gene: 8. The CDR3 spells CSATTSGASSYEQYF. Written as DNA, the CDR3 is TGCAGTGCTACTACTAGCGGTGCGAGCTCCTACGAGCAGTACTTC.

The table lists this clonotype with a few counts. The CDR3 protein is CAISETYRQGAEQYF. CDR3 DNA sequence: TGTGCCATCAGTGAGACGTACCGACAGGGTGCCGAGCAGTACTTC. The V call is TRBV10-3, the J call TRBJ2-7; TRBD1 matches 7 bases. Germline CDR1 is ENHRY and CDR2 is SYGVKD. Trimming took 2 bases from V and 6 from J; bases not matched to a gene: 10. This CDR3 has 15 amino acids.

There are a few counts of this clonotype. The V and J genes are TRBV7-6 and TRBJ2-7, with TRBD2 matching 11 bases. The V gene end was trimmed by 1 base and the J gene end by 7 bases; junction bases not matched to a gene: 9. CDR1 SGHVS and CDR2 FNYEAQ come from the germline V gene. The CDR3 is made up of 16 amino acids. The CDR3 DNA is TGTGCCAGCAGCTTAGAGACTAGCGGGGCCACGGGGGAGCAGTACTTC. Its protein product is CASSLETSGATGEQYF.

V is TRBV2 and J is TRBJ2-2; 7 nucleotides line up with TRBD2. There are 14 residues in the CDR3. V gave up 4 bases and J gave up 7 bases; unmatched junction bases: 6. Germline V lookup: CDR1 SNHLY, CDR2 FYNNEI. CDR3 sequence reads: CASSGGGIDGELFF. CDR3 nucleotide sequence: TGTGCCAGCAGTGGCGGGGGTATTGACGGGGAGCTGTTTTTT.

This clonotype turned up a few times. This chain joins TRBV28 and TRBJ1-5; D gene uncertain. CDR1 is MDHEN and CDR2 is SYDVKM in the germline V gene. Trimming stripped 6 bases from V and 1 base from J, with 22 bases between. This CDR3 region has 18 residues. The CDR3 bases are TGTGCCAGCAGACAAGGAAGGACCGAAACTGCGAGCAATCAGCCCCAGCATTTT. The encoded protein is CASRQGRTETASNQPQHF.

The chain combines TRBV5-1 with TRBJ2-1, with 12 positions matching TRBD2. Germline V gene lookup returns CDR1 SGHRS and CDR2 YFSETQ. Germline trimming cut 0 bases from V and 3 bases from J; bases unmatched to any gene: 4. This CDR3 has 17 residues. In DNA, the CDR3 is TGCGCCAGCAGCTTGGCCCCGGGACTAGCGGGCTACAATGAGCAGTTCTTC. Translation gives CASSLAPGLAGYNEQFF.

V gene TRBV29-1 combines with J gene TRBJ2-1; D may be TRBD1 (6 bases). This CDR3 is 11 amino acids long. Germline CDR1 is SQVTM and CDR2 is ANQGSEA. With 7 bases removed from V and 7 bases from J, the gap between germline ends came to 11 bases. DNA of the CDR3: TGCAGCGCCTCCACAGGGAATGAGCAGTTCTTC. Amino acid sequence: CSASTGNEQFF.

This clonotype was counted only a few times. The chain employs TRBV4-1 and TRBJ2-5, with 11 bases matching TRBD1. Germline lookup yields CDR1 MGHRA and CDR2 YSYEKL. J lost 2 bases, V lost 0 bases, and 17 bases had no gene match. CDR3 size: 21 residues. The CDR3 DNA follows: TGCGCCAGCAGCCAAGATTCAGTGGACAGGGGGCGTGGGACCGATCAAGAGACCCAGTACTTC. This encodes CASSQDSVDRGRGTDQETQYF.

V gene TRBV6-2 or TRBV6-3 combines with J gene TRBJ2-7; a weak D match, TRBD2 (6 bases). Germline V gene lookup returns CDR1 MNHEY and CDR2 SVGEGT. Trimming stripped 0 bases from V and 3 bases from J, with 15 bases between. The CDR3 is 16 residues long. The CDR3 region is CASSYSLEGTRYEQYF. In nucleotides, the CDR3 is TGTGCCAGCAGTTACTCTCTGGAGGGGACTCGCTACGAGCAGTACTTC.

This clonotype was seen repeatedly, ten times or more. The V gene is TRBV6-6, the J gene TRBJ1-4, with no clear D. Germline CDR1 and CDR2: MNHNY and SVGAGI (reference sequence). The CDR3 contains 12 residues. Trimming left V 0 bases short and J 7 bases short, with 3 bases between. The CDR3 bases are TGTGCCAGCAGTTACTCGGGTGAAAAACTGTTTTTT. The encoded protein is CASSYSGEKLFF.

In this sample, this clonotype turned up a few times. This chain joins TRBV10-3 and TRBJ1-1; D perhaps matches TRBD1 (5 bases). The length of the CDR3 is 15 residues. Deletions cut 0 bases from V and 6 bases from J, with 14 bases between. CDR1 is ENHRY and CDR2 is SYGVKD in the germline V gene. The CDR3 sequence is CAISESIIRGPEAFF. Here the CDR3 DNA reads TGTGCCATCAGTGAGTCGATAATAAGGGGACCTGAAGCTTTCTTT.

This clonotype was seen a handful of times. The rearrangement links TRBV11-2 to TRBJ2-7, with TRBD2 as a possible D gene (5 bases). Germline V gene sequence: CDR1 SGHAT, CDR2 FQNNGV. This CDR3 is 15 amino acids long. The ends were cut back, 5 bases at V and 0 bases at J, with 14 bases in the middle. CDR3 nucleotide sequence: TGTGCCAGCAGCCCCCTCAGCGGAGGCTCCTACGAGCAGTACTTC. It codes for CASSPLSGGSYEQYF.

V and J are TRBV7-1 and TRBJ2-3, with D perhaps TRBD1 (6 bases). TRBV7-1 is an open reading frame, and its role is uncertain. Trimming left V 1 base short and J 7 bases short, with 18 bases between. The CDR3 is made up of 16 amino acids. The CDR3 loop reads CASSSGRGHNVNTQYF. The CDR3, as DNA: TGTGCCAGCAGCTCAGGACGGGGACATAACGTGAATACGCAGTATTTT.

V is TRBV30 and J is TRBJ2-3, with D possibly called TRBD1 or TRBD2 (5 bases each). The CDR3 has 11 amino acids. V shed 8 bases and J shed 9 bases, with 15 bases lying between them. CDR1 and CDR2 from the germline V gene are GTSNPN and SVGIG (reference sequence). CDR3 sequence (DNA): TGTGCCGGGGACGAGGATCGCACGCAGTATTTT. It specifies CAGDEDRTQYF.

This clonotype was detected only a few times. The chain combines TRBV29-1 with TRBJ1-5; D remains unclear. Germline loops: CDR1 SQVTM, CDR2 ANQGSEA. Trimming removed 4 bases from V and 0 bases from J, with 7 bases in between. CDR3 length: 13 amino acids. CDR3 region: CSVGQDSNQPQHF. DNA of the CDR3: TGCAGCGTTGGCCAGGATAGCAATCAGCCCCAGCATTTT.

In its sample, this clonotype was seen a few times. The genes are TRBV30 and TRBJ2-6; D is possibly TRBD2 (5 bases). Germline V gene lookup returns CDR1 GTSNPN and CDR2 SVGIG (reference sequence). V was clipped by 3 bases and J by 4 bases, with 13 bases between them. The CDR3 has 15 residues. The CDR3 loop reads CAWRAVVSGANVLTF. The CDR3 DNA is TGTGCCTGGAGAGCGGTGGTTTCGGGGGCCAACGTCCTGACTTTC.

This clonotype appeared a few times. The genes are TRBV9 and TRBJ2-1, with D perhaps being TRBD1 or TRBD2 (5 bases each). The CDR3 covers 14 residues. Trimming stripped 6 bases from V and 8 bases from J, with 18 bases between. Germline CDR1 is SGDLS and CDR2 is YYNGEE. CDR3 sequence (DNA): TGTGCCAGCATGACGGGGCTAGCCGATGATGAGCAGTTCTTC. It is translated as CASMTGLADDEQFF. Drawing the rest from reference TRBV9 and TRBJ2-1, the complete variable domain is DSGVTQTPKHLITATGQRVTLRCSPRSGDLSVYWYQQSLDQGLQFLIQYYNGEERAKGNILERFSAQQFPDLHSELNLSSLELGDSALYFCASMTGLADDEQFFGPGTRLTVL.